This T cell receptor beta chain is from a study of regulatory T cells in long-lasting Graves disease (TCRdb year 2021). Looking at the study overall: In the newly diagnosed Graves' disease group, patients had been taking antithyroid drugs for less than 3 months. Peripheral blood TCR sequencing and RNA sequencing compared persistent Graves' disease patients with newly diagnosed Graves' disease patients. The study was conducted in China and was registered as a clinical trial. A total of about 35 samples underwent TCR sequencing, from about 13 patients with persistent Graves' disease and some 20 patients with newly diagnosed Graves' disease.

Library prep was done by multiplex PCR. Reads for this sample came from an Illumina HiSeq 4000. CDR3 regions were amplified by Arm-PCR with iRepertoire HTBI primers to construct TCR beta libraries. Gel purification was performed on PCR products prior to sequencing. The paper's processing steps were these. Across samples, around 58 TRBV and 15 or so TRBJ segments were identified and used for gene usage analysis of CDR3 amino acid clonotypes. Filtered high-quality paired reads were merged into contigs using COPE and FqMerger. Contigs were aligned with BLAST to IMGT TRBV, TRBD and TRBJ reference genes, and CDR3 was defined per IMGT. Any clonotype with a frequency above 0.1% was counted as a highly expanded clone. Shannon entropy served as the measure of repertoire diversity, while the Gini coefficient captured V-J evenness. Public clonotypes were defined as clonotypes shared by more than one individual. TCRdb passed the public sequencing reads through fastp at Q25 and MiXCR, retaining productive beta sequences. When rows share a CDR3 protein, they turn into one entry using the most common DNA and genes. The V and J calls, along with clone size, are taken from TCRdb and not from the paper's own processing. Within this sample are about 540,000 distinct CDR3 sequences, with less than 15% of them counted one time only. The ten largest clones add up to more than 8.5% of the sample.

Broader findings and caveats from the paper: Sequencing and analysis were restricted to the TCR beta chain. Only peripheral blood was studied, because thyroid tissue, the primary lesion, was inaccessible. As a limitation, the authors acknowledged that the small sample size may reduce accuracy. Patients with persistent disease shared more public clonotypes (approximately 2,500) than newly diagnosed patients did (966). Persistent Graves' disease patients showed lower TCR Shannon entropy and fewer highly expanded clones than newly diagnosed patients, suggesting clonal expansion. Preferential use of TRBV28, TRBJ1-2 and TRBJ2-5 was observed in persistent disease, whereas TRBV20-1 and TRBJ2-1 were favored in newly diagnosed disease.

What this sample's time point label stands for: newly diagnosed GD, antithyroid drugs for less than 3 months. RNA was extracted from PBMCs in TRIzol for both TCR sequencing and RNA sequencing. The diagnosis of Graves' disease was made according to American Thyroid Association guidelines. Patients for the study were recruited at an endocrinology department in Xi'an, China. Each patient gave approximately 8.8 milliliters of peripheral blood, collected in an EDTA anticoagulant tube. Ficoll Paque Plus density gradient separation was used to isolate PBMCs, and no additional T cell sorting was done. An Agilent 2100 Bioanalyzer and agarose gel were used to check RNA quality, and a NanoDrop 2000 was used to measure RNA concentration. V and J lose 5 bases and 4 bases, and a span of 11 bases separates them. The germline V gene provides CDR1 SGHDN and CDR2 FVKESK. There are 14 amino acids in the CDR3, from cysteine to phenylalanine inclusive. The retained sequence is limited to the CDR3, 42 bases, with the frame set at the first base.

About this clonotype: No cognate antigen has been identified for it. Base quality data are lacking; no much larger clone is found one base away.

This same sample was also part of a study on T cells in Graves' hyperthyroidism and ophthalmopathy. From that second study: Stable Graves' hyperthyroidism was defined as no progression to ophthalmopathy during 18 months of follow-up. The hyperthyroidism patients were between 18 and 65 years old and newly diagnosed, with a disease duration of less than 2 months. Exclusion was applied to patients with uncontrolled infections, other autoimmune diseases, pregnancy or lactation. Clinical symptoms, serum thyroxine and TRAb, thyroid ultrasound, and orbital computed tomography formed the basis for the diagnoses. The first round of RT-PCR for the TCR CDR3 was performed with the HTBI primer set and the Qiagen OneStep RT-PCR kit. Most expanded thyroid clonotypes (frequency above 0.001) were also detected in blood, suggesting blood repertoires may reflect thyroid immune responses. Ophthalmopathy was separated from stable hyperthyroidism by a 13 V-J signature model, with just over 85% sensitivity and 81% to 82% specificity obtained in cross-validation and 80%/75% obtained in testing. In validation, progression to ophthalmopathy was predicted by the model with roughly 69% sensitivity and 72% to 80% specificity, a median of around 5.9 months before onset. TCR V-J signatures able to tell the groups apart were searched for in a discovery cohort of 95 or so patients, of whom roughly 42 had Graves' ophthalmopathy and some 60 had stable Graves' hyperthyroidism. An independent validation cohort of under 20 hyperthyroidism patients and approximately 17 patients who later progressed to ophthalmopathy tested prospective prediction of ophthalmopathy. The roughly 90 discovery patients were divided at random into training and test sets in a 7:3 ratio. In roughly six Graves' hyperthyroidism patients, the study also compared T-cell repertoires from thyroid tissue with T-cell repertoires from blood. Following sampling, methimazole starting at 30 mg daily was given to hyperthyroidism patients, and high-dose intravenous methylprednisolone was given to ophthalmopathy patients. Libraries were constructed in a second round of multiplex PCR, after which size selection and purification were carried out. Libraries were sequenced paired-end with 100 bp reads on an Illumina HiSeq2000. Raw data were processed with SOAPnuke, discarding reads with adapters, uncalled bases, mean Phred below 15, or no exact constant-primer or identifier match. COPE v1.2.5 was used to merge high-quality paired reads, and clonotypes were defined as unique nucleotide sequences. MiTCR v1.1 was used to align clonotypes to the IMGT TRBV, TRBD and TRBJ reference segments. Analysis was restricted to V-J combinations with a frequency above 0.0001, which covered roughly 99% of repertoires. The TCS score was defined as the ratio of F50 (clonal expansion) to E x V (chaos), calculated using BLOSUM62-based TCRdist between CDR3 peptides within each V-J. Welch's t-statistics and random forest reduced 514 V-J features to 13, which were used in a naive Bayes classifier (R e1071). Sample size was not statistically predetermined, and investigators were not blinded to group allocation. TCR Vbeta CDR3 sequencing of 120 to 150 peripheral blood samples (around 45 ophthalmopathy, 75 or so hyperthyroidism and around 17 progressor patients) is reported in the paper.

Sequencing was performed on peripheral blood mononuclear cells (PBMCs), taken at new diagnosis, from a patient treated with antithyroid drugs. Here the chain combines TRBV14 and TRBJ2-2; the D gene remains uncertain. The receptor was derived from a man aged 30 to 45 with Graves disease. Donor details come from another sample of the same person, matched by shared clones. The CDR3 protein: CASSGQMGTGELFF. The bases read TGTGCCAGCAGCGGGCAGATGGGCACCGGGGAGCTGTTTTTT.